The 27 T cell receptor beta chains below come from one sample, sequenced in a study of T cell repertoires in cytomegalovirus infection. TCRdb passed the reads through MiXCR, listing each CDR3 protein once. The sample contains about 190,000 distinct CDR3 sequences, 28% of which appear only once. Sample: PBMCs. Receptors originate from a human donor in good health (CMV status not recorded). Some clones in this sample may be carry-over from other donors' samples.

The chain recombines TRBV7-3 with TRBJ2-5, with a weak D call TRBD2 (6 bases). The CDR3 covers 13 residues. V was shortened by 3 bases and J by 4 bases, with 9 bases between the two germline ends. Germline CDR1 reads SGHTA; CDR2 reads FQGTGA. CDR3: CASSFRLGETQYF. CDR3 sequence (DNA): TGTGCCAGCAGCTTTCGACTAGGAGAGACCCAGTACTTC.

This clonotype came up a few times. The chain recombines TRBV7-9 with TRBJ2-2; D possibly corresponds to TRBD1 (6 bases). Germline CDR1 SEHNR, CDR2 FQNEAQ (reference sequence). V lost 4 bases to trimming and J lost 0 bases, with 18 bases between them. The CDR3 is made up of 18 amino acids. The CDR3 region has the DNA TGTGCCAGCAGCTGGGTGACAGGAGCGCTCTCGAACACCGGGGAGCTGTTTTTT. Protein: CASSWVTGALSNTGELFF.

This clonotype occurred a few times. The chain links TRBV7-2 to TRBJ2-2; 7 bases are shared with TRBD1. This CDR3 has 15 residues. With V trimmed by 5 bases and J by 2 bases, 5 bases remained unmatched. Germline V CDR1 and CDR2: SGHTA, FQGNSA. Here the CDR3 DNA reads TGTGCCAGCAGCCCCGGGACAGCAAACACCGGGGAGCTGTTTTTT. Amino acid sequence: CASSPGTANTGELFF.

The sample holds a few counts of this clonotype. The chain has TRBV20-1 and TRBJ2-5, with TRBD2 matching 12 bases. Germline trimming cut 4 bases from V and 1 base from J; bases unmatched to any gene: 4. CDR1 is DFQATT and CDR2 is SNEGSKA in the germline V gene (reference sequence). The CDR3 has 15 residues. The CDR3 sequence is CSAMTSGGLQETQYF. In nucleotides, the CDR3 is TGCAGTGCTATGACTAGCGGGGGACTCCAAGAGACCCAGTACTTC.

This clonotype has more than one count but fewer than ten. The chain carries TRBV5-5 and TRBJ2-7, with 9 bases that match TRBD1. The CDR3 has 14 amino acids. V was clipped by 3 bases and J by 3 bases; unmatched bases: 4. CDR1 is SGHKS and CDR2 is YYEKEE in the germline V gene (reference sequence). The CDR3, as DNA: TGTGCCAGCAGCTGGGGGACAGGGCTCTACGAGCAGTACTTC. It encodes CASSWGTGLYEQYF.

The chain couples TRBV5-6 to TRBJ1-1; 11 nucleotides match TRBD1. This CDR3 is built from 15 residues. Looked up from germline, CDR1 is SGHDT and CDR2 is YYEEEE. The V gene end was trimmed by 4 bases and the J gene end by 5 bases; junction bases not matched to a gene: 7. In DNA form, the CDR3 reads TGTGCCAGCAGCGGGGACAGGGGGGCCGGTACTGAAGCTTTCTTT. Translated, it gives CASSGDRGAGTEAFF.

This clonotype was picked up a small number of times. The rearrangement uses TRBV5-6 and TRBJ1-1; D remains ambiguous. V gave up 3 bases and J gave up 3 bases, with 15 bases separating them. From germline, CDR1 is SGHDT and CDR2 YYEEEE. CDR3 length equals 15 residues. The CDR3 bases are TGTGCCAGCAGCTCCGCGGTGGGGTATGACACTGAAGCTTTCTTT. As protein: CASSSAVGYDTEAFF.

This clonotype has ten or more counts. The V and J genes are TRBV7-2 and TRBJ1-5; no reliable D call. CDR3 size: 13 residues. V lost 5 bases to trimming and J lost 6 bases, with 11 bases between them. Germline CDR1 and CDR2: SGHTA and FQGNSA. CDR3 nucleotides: TGTGCCAGCAGCCCGGAGGGTTTTCAGCCCCAGCATTTT. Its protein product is CASSPEGFQPQHF.

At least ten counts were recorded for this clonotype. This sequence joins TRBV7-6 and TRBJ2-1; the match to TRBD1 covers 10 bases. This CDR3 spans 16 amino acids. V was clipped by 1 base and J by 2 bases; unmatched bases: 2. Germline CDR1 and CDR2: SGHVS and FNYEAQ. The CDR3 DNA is TGTGCCAGCAGCTTAGACGGACAGGGGGCCTACAATGAGCAGTTCTTC. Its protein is CASSLDGQGAYNEQFF.

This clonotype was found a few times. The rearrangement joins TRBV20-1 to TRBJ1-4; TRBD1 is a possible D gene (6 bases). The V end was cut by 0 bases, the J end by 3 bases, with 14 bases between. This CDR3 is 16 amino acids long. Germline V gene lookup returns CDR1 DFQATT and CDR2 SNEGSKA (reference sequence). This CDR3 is CSARDLQGSSNEKLFF. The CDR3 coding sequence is TGCAGTGCTAGAGATCTCCAGGGGTCCTCTAATGAAAAACTGTTTTTT.

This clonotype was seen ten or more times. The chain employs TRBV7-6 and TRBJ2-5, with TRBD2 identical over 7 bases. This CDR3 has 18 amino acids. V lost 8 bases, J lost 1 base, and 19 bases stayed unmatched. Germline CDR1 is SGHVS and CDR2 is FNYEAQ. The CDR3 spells CASGPPLGGGGPQETQYF. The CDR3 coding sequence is TGTGCCAGCGGACCCCCCCTAGGTGGCGGGGGACCCCAAGAGACCCAGTACTTC.

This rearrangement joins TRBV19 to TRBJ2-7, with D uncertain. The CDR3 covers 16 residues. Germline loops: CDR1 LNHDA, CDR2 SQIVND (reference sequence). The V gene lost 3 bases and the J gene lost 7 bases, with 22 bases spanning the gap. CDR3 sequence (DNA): TGTGCCAGTAGTATTCTCCCTCGCACAGCTCCGGCAGAGCAGTACTTC. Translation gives CASSILPRTAPAEQYF.

The CDR3 loop is CASSALGGAEAFF. In nucleotides, the CDR3 is TGTGCCAGCAGTGCTTTAGGGGGGGCGGAAGCTTTCTTT. The chain combines TRBV2 with TRBJ1-1; D is possibly TRBD1 (6 bases). The germline V and J ends were trimmed by 4 bases and 8 bases, with 14 bases remaining between them. The germline V gene has CDR1 SNHLY and CDR2 FYNNEI. This CDR3 has 13 amino acids.

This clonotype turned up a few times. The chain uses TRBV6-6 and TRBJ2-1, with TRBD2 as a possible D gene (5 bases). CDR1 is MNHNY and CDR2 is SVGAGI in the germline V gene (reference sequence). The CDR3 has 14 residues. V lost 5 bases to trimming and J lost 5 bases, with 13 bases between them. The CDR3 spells CASSEASRNNEQFF. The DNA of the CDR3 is TGTGCCAGCAGTGAGGCTAGCAGAAACAATGAGCAGTTCTTC.

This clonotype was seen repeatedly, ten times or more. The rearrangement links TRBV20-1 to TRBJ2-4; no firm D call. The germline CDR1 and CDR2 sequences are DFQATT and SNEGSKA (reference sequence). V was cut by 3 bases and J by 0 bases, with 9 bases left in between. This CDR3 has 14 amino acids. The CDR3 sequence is CSASLLVAKNIQYF. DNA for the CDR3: TGCAGTGCTAGTTTGTTGGTAGCCAAAAACATTCAGTACTTC.

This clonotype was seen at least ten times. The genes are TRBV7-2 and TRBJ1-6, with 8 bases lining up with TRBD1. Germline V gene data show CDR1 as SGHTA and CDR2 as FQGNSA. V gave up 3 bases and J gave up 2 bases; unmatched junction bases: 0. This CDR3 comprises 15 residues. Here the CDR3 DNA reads TGTGCCAGCAGCTTGGACAGGGCCTATAATTCACCCCTCCACTTT. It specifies CASSLDRAYNSPLHF.

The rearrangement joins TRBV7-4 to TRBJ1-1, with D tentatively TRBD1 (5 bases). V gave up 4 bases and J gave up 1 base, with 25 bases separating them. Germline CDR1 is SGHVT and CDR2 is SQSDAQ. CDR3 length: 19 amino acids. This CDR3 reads CASSSGTLHLDRANTEAFF. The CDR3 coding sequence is TGTGCCAGCAGCTCTGGGACTTTGCACCTCGATAGGGCGAACACTGAAGCTTTCTTT.

The CDR3, as DNA: TGTGCCAGCATCCCAGGACAGCAGTCGCAAGAGACCCAGTACTTC. Its translation: CASIPGQQSQETQYF. This sequence joins TRBV7-8 and TRBJ2-5; TRBD1 might be the D (6 bases). Germline CDR1 and CDR2: SGHVS and FQNEAQ. The germline V and J ends were trimmed by 7 bases and 2 bases, with 17 bases remaining between them. CDR3 length: 15 residues.

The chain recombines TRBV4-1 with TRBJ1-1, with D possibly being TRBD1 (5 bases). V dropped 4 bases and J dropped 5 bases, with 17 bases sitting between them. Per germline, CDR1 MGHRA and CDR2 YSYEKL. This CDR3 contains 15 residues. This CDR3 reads CASSPDGGRGTEAFF. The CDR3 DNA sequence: TGCGCCAGCAGCCCCGACGGGGGGAGAGGGACTGAAGCTTTCTTT.

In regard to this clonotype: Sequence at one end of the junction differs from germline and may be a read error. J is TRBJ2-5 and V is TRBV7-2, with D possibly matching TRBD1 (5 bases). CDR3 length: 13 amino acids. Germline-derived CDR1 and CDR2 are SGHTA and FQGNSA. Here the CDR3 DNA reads TGTGCCGGCAGCTCAGGGTCGGTAAAGACCCAGTACTTC. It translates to CAGSSGSVKTQYF.

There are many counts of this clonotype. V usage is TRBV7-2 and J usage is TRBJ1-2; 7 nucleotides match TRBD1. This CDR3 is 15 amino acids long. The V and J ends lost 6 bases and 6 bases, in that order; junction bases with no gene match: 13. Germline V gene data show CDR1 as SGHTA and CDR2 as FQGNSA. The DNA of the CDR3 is TGTGCCAGCAGTCATAGACAGGGAGAATCTCATGGCTACACCTTC. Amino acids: CASSHRQGESHGYTF.

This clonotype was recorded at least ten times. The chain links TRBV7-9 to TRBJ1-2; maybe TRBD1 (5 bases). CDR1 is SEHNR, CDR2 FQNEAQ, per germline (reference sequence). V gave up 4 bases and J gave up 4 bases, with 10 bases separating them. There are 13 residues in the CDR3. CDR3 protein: CASSSGRFYGYTF. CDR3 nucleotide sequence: TGTGCCAGCAGCTCGGGACGGTTCTATGGCTACACCTTC.

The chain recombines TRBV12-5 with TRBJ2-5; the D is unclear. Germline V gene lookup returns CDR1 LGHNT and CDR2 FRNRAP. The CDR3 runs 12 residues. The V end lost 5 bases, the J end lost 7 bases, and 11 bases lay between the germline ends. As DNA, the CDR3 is TGTGCTAGTGGTACGGGTGGTCGGACCCAGTACTTC. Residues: CASGTGGRTQYF. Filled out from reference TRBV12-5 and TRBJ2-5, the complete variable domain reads DARVTQTPRHKVTEMGQEVTMRCQPILGHNTVFWYRQTMMQGLELLAYFRNRAPLDDSGMPKDRFSAEMPDATLATLKIQPSEPRDSAVYFCASGTGGRTQYFGPGTRLLVL.

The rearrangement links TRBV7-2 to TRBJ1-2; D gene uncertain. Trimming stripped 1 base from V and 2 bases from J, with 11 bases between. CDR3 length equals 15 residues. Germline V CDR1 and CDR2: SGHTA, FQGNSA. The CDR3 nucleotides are TGTGCCAGCAGCTTAGTCGTGACGGCGAACTATGGCTACACCTTC. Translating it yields CASSLVVTANYGYTF.

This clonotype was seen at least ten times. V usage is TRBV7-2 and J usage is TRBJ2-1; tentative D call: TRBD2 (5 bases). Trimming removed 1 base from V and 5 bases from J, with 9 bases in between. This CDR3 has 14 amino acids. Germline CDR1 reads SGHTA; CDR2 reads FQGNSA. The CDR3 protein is CASSLGSGDNEQFF. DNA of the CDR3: TGTGCCAGCAGCTTAGGATCCGGGGACAATGAGCAGTTCTTC. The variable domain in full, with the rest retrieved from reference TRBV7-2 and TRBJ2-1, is GAGVSQSPSNKVTEKGKDVELRCDPISGHTALYWYRQSLGQGLEFLIYFQGNSAPDKSGLPSDRFSAERTGGSVSTLTIQRTQQEDSAVYLCASSLGSGDNEQFFGPGTRLTVL.

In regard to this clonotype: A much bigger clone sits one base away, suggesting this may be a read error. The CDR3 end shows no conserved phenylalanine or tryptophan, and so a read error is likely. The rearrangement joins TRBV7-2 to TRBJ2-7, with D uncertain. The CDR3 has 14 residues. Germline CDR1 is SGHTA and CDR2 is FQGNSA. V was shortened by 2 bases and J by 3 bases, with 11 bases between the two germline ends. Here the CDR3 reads CASSLSPQLYEQYC. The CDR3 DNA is TGTGCCAGCAGCTTATCCCCCCAACTCTACGAGCAGTACTGC.

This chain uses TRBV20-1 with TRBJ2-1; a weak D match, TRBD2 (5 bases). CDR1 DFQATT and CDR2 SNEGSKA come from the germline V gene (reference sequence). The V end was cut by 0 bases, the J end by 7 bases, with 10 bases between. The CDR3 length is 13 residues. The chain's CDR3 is CSARDPRGNEQFF. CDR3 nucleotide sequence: TGCAGTGCTAGAGATCCTCGCGGGAATGAGCAGTTCTTC.